A single sample gave rise to the 13 T cell receptor beta chains below, sequenced in a study of blood T cell repertoires in COVID-19. Here immunoSEQ multiplex PCR was the method, and the copy in TCRdb shows in-frame clones only, minus some. The table includes under 200,000 clones, 65% to 85% detected once. The source material was PBMCs or T cells enriched from blood (not recorded which). Receptors originate from a woman aged 35 to 49 with acute COVID-19.

The chain combines TRBV5-1 with TRBJ1-1, with D possibly TRBD1 on 5 matching bases. The germline gives CDR1 SGHRS, CDR2 YFSETQ. The CDR3 loop spans 13 amino acids. V lost 4 bases and J 6 bases, leaving 13 bases between the germline ends. CDR3 sequence reads: CASSRGGLAEAFF. The CDR3 bases are TGCGCCAGCAGCCGGGGGGGATTAGCTGAAGCTTTCTTT.

V gene TRBV5-1 combines with J gene TRBJ2-3; D remains unclear. The CDR3 extends over 15 amino acids. Trimming shortened V by 0 bases and J by 4 bases, and 12 bases separated the two germline ends. Germline values: CDR1 SGHRS, CDR2 YFSETQ. The chain's CDR3 is CASSLGSVTSDTQYF. The CDR3 DNA reads TGCGCCAGCAGCTTGGGTAGTGTCACCTCAGATACGCAGTATTTT.

CDR3 residues: CATGTSGEETQYF. The CDR3 region has the DNA TGTGCCACCGGGACTAGCGGAGAAGAGACCCAGTACTTC. The chain has TRBV10-3 and TRBJ2-5; 11 bases map to TRBD2. Germline V gene sequence: CDR1 ENHRY, CDR2 SYGVKD. With V trimmed by 10 bases and J by 3 bases, 4 bases remained unmatched. The CDR3 consists of 13 residues.

The sample holds one count of this clone. The chain links TRBV7-2 to TRBJ1-2, with D hard to call. Trimming stripped 5 bases from V and 8 bases from J, with 9 bases between. The CDR3 is made up of 11 amino acids. Germline V CDR1 and CDR2: SGHTA, FQGNSA. CDR3 nucleotides: TGTGCCAGCAGCCTCCACGCGGGCTACACCTTC. This encodes CASSLHAGYTF.

The chain links TRBV5-1 to TRBJ1-3; 7 positions agree with TRBD1. Germline CDR1 is SGHRS and CDR2 is YFSETQ. V was clipped by 7 bases and J by 4 bases; unmatched bases: 8. The CDR3 contains 14 residues. CDR3 sequence (DNA): TGCGCCAGCTCCTACGCGACAGGGGGAAACACCATATATTTT. Protein product: CASSYATGGNTIYF.

The CDR3 is CASSPRTERNSPLHF. DNA of the CDR3: TGTGCCAGTAGTCCCCGGACAGAGCGGAATTCACCCCTCCACTTT. This rearrangement joins TRBV19 to TRBJ1-6; a possible D gene is TRBD1 (6 bases). Trimming pared 5 bases from V and 7 bases from J, leaving 15 bases between. The germline V gene has CDR1 LNHDA and CDR2 SQIVND (reference sequence). This CDR3 is built from 15 residues.

The chain carries TRBV27 and TRBJ1-6; 11 nucleotides align to TRBD1. With 3 bases clipped from V and 9 bases from J, the junction kept 1 base outside the gene matches. The CDR3 contains 14 residues. Germline V gene sequence: CDR1 MNHEY, CDR2 SMNVEV (reference sequence). CDR3 coding DNA: TGTGCCAGCAGTTTCGGGACAGGGGGTTCACCCCTCCACTTT. Translation: CASSFGTGGSPLHF.

This clone has more than one count but fewer than ten. The chain has TRBV6-1 and TRBJ1-1, with a possible D match to TRBD1 (6 bases). The CDR3 loop spans 14 amino acids. V was trimmed by 1 base and J by 4 bases, leaving 10 bases between them. Germline V CDR1 and CDR2: MNHNS, SASEGT. The CDR3 DNA follows: TGTGCCAGCAGTGAAGTAACAGGGAGCACTGAAGCTTTCTTT. Translating it yields CASSEVTGSTEAFF.

The rearrangement uses TRBV5-8 and TRBJ1-2; TRBD1 agrees at 7 bases. This CDR3 has 14 amino acids. The J segment lost 1 base and the V segment lost 2 bases, leaving 2 bases of the junction unmatched. Germline CDR1 is SGHTS and CDR2 is YDEGEE. This chain's CDR3 is CASSFTGVNYGYTF. For the CDR3, the DNA is TGTGCCAGCAGCTTCACAGGGGTTAACTATGGCTACACCTTC.

This chain uses TRBV29-1 with TRBJ2-2; TRBD1 aligns across 10 bases. Germline loops: CDR1 SQVTM, CDR2 ANQGSEA. The CDR3 is 13 amino acids. V gave up 4 bases and J gave up 6 bases; unmatched junction bases: 2. The CDR3 region is CSVGQGAPGELFF. The CDR3, as DNA: TGCAGCGTTGGACAGGGGGCCCCCGGGGAGCTGTTTTTT.

The chain has TRBV19 and TRBJ2-7; D call uncertain. This CDR3 contains 13 residues. V was clipped by 5 bases and J by 1 base, with 9 bases between them. The V gene's germline CDR1 is LNHDA and CDR2 SQIVND (reference sequence). As DNA, the CDR3 is TGTGCCAGTAGTTACTCACAGTCCTACGAGCAGTACTTC. Translation: CASSYSQSYEQYF.

This clone was seen once. The J gene is TRBJ1-1, the V gene TRBV30; no reliable D call. Germline CDR1 GTSNPN, CDR2 SVGIG (reference sequence). The CDR3 consists of 13 residues. Trimming pared 2 bases from V and 4 bases from J, leaving 11 bases between. CDR3 region: CAWSNNEGTEAFF. The CDR3 region has the DNA TGTGCCTGGAGTAATAACGAGGGCACTGAAGCTTTCTTT.

V usage is TRBV3-1 (or the pseudogene TRBV3-2) and J usage is TRBJ2-2, with 9 nucleotides matching TRBD1. Looked up from germline, CDR1 is LGHDT and CDR2 is YNNKEL (reference sequence). CDR3 size: 16 residues. V shed 3 bases and J 7 bases; nucleotides not matched to a gene: 9. CDR3 in amino acids: CASSQGQGVYGGELFF. CDR3 in DNA: TGTGCCAGCAGCCAGGGACAGGGTGTTTATGGCGGGGAGCTGTTTTTT.